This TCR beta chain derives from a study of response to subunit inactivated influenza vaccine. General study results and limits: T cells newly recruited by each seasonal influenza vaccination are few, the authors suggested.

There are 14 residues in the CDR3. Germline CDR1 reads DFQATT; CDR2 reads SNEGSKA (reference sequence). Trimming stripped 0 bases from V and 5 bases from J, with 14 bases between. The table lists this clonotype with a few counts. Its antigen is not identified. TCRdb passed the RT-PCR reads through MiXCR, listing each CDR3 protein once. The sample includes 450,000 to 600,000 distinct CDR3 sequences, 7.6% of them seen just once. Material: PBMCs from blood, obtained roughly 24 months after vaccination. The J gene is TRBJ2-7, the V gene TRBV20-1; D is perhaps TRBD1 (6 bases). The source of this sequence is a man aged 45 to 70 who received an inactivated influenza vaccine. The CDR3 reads CSARDPQGRDEQYF. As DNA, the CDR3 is TGCAGTGCTAGAGATCCACAGGGAAGGGACGAGCAGTACTTC.